This entry describes one T cell receptor beta chain. No antigen is known for it. This entry is derived from a study of T cell repertoires in cytomegalovirus infection. Study in general: Well-studied HLA-B-restricted CMV epitopes were used in the study alongside recently identified HLA-C-restricted ones.

Germline assignment: CDR1 MNHNS and CDR2 SASEGT. The CDR3 spans 14 residues. Losses at the gene ends were 6 bases for V and 6 bases for J; bases not matched to a gene: 8. In TCRdb, the reads were re-called with MiXCR into one record per CDR3 protein. The table shows approximately 500,000 distinct CDR3 sequences, with around 35% occurring only once. This rearrangement joins TRBV6-1 to TRBJ2-1; 7 positions match TRBD1. The sequence was collected from a human donor in good health (CMV status not recorded). Some clones in this sample may be carry-over from other donors' samples. The sequencing used cultured PBMCs, collected from culture after CMV antigen stimulation. CDR3 protein: CASRTGQIGNEQFF. DNA for the CDR3: TGTGCCAGCAGGACGGGACAGATCGGCAATGAGCAGTTCTTC.